The T cell receptor beta chain under discussion was sequenced for a study of blood T cell repertoires in COVID-19. For the study at large: Nucleic acid was either cDNA or gDNA, and it came from T cells, B-cell-depleted T cells, or PBMCs.

Residents of over 20 US areas, aged about 18 to 89 years, made up the participants. Researchers sorted participants into cohorts using their self-reported clinical history. The germline gives CDR1 SNHLY, CDR2 FYNNEI. With V trimmed by 5 bases and J by 5 bases, 13 bases remained unmatched. The CDR3 sequence is 16 residues long. The authors' processing: Estimation of nucleated cell counts was performed using reference gene primer amplification. This table comes from immunoSEQ multiplex PCR, and its TCRdb copy is limited to in-frame clones, with some not included. V and J calls plus clone size are reproduced from that table; the DNA served to infer D and trimming. This table has fewer than 200,000 clones, more than 85% appearing once.

The sample was PBMCs or T cells enriched from blood (not recorded which). This chain uses TRBV2 with TRBJ2-7; TRBD1 matches 9 bases. This clonotype originated in a human donor with acute COVID-19. The donor label of this sample is uncertain. CDR3 coding DNA: TGTGCCAGCAGTTCAAACCGGGACAGGGAACGGAACGAGCAGTACTTC. It specifies CASSSNRDRERNEQYF.